The clone carrying this T cell receptor (beta chain) was counted a single time. Its antigen is still unknown. PCR primers comprised 60 Vbeta and 13 Jbeta primers. Profiled with immunoSEQ multiplex PCR; TCRdb holds only in-frame clones, not every one. Here the sample spans around 140,000 clones, approximately 80% being singletons. The entry originates in a study of cytomegalovirus exposure and HLA in healthy donors. Germline lookup yields CDR1 MDHEN and CDR2 SYDVKM. The CDR3 contains 18 residues. V lost 7 bases to trimming and J lost 5 bases, with 29 bases between them. Study outcomes and limitations: An Asian-associated ancestry cluster reportedly showed fewer N-insertions than the approximately 630-donor mean in a later analysis. The study dropped some indistinguishable V segments, TRBV6-2 and TRBV6-3 among them. Data from an earlier analysis indicated that most TCR beta V segments were productive either about 87% or about 30% of the time. One variant, a missense change in DCLRE1C, was linked in a later analysis to TCR beta V- and J-gene trimming.

This receptor was obtained from a male donor in good health and CMV-seronegative. The material sequenced was PBMCs. The V and J genes are TRBV28 and TRBJ2-5; weak D call: TRBD1 (5 bases). The CDR3 protein is CASNSDIRTAMDIETQYF. The CDR3 region has the DNA TGTGCCAGCAATTCGGACATAAGGACGGCTATGGACATCGAGACCCAGTACTTC.